Detailed here is one TCR beta chain. Its antigen is unknown. The data derive from a study of vaccination effects on CD4 cells after COVID-19. Antigen-specific CD4+ T cell clonotypes were called by their expansion after viral peptide-pool culture in ViraFEST. Following a roughly 10-day culture, CD4+ T cells were purified. Nucleocapsid antibody tests were negative, and the vaccine recipients had no prior SARS-CoV-2 infection. Profiling relied on immunoSEQ multiplex PCR, and the TCRdb table lists in-frame clones only, not all of them. This sample has tens of thousands of clones; more than 60% occur once, and the top ten carry approximately 24%. The sample in question was CD4+ T cells from PBMCs cultured with HCoV-OC43 spike peptides, obtained before COVID-19 vaccination. This sample's subset: HCoV-OC43 spike overlapping peptide pool stimulation. This TCR was recovered from a human donor who received a COVID-19 vaccine.

CDR3 DNA sequence: TGTGCCAGCAGGGTTAGCGGGGGGGCCCCAGATACGCAGTATTTT. Translation gives CASRVSGGAPDTQYF. The V call is TRBV6-6, the J call TRBJ2-3, with 11 bases that match TRBD2. Germline-derived CDR1 and CDR2 are MNHNY and SVGAGI (reference sequence). Unmatched junction bases numbered 6, after V lost 6 bases and J lost 4 bases. This CDR3 is 15 amino acids long.